This T cell receptor (beta chain) was documented in a study of glioma-infiltrating T cells. The iRepertoire nested amplicon-rescue multiplex PCR amplified TCR alpha and beta CDR3s from RNA. TCRdb reanalysed the multiplex PCR reads using MiXCR and keeps one entry per CDR3 protein. The sample shows 44,000 or so distinct CDR3 sequences, about a fifth of them seen only once. This clonotype has at least ten counts. The source is a human donor with low-grade glioma or glioblastoma, undergoing nonglioma brain surgery, or in good health (not recorded which). Sequenced material: glioma tissue, nonneoplastic brain tissue, or PBMCs (not recorded which).

CDR3 bases: TGTGCCAGCAGTTTATCTTACACCGGGGAGCTGTTTTTT. Translating it yields CASSLSYTGELFF. The chain couples TRBV27 to TRBJ2-2; D uncertain. The CDR3 totals 13 residues. Germline-derived CDR1 and CDR2 are MNHEY and SMNVEV (reference sequence). V lost 0 bases and J lost 3, with 2 bases in between.